This is a list of T cell receptor beta chains from one sample in a study of T cell responses to AZD1222 COVID-19 vaccine. Measured with immunoSEQ multiplex PCR; TCRdb has only the in-frame clones, and not every one. Here the sample spans some 170,000 clones, 85% to 90% being singletons. Sequencing was performed on peripheral blood, taken on day 0 of AZD1222 vaccination. The receptors come from an adult in good health. CDR3s include the opening cysteine and the closing phenylalanine or tryptophan. Fields, in order: J gene, V gene, CDR3 protein.

TRBJ2-2	TRBV18	CASSPTGAANTGELFF
TRBJ1-2	TRBV3-1/TRBV3-2	CASSQLDSLYGYTF
TRBJ2-7	TRBV10-3	CAISPGLAASSYEQYF
TRBJ1-2	TRBV7-2	CASGGNYGYTF
TRBJ2-2	TRBV14	CASSQVYRAYTGELFF
TRBJ1-1	TRBV30	CAWSVRSYNRVNTEAFF
TRBJ1-5	TRBV11-1	CASSPGQGVDQPQHF
TRBJ2-3	TRBV2	CASKIQSISTDTQYF
TRBJ1-1	TRBV1	CTSSQQGGAGPEAFF
TRBJ1-1	TRBV5-4	CASSLGQARAFF
TRBJ1-1	TRBV4-1	CASSQEGSGNTEAFF
TRBJ2-7	TRBV10-3	CATTPRDRGLHEQYF
TRBJ2-5	TRBV28	CASSFLQGRVGIQYF
TRBJ1-2	TRBV6-2/TRBV6-3	CASSDPGTHRDYTF
TRBJ1-2	TRBV19	CASRTAGSYGYTF
TRBJ2-2	TRBV7-9	CASSPGLAGGRTGELFF
TRBJ1-4	TRBV9	CASSVTTGGYEKLFF
TRBJ2-2	TRBV2	CASSESGAGTGELFF
TRBJ1-5	TRBV10-3	CAISGQSNQPQHF
TRBJ2-7	TRBV7-6	CASSLHDRGPFPYEQYF
TRBJ1-2	TRBV19	CASTDSGLNYGYTF
TRBJ1-5	TRBV30	CAWSVPGSPQHF
TRBJ1-5	TRBV24-1	CATSDSGGEKYQPQHF
TRBJ1-4	TRBV6-1	CASSEKQFTTNEKLFF
TRBJ1-1	TRBV5-1	CASSLVRGVAEAFF
TRBJ2-5	TRBV19	CASSIPGQVEETQYF
TRBJ2-3	TRBV18	CASSPGTREPGGTDTQYF
TRBJ2-5	TRBV5-1	CASSLAYSQETQYF
TRBJ1-6	TRBV20-1	CSASVQGGDSPLHF
TRBJ2-7	TRBV25-1	CASSAPGTGGEQYF
TRBJ2-5	TRBV27	CASSWVGGIQETQYF
TRBJ2-7	TRBV7-2	CASSPSRGPSYEQYF
TRBJ1-3	TRBV6-4	CAPDQTPWTASSGNTIYF
TRBJ1-5	TRBV18	CASSNEVGNQPQHF
TRBJ1-5	TRBV19	CASSIAAIQSNQPQHF
TRBJ2-5	TRBV11-1	CASSFALATEETQYF
TRBJ1-2	TRBV25-1	CASSVWTGDDYGYTF
TRBJ2-5	TRBV7-3	CASSPTAGAPGTQYF
TRBJ2-2	TRBV9	CASSVVGTLTGELFF
TRBJ1-6	TRBV9	CASNTGPGQQGGPLHF
TRBJ2-1	TRBV11-3	CASSLGSREEQFF
TRBJ1-2	TRBV20-1	CSASDFGYTF